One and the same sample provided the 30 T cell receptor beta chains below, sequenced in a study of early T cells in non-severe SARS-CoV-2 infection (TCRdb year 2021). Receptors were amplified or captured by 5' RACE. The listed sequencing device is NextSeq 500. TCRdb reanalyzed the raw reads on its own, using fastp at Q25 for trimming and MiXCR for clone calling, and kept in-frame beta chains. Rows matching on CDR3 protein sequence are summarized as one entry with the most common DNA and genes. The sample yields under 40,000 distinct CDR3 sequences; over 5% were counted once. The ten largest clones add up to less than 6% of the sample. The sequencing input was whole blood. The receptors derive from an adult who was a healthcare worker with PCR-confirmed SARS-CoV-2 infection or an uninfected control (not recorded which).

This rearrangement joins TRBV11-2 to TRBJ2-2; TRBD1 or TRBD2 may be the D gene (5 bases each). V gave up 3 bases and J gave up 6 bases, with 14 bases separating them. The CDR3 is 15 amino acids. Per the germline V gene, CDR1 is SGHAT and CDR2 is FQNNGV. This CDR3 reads CASSFSGMGPGELFF. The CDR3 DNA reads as TGTGCCAGCAGCTTCAGTGGGATGGGACCCGGGGAGCTGTTTTTT. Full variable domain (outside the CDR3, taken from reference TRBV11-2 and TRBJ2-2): EAGVAQSPRYKIIEKRQSVAFWCNPISGHATLYWYQQILGQGPKLLIQFQNNGVVDDSQLPKDRFSAERLKGVDSTLKIQPAKLEDSAVYLCASSFSGMGPGELFFGEGSRLTVL.

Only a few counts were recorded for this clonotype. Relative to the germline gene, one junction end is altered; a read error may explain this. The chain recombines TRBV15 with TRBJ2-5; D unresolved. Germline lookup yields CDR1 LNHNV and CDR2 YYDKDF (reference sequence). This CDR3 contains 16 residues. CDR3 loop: CATSRDLSTVQVTQYF. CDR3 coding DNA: TGTGCCACCAGCAGAGATCTTTCCACGGTACAAGTGACCCAGTACTTC.

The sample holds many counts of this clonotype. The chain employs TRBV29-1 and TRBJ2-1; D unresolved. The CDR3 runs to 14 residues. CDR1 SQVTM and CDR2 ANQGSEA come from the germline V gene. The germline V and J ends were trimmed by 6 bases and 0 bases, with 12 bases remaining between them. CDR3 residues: CSVVDTISYNEQFF. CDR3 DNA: TGCAGCGTCGTCGACACTATCTCCTACAATGAGCAGTTCTTC.

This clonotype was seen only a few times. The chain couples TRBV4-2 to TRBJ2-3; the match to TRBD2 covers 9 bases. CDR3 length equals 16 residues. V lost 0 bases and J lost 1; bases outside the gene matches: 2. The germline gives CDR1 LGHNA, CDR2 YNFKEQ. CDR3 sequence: CASSQEAGGGTDTQYF. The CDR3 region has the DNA TGTGCCAGCAGCCAAGAGGCGGGAGGGGGCACAGATACGCAGTATTTT.

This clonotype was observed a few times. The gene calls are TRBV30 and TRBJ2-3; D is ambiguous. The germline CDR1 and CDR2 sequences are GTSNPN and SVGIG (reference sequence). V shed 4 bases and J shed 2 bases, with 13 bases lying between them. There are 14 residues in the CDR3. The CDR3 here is CAWNLQQHTDTQYF. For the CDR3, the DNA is TGTGCCTGGAATCTGCAGCAGCACACAGATACGCAGTATTTT.

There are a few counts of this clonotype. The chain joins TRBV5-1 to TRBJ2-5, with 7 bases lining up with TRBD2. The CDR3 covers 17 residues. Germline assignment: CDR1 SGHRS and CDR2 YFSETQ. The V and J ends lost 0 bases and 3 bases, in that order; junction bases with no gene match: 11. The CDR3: CASSLAQWEGRKETQYF. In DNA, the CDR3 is TGCGCCAGCAGCTTGGCCCAGTGGGAGGGGAGGAAAGAGACCCAGTACTTC.

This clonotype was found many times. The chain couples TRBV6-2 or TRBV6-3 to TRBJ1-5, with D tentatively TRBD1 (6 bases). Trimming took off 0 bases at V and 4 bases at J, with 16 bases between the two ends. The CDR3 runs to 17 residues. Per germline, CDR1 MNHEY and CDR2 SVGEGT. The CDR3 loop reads CASSYSVGGPPNQPQHF. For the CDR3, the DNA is TGTGCCAGCAGTTACTCGGTGGGGGGGCCTCCGAATCAGCCCCAGCATTTT.

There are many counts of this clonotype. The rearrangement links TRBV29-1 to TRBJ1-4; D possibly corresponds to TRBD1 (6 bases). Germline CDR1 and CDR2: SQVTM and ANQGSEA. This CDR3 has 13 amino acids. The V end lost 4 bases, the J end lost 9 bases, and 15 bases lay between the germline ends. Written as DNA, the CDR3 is TGCAGCGTTGCCACAGGGTCGAATAAAAAACTGTTTTTT. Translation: CSVATGSNKKLFF.

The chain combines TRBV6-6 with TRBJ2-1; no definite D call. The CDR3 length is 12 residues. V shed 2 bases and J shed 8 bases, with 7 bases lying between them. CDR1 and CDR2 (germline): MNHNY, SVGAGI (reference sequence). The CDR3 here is CASSYTAHEQFF. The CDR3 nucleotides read TGTGCCAGCAGTTACACGGCCCATGAGCAGTTCTTC.

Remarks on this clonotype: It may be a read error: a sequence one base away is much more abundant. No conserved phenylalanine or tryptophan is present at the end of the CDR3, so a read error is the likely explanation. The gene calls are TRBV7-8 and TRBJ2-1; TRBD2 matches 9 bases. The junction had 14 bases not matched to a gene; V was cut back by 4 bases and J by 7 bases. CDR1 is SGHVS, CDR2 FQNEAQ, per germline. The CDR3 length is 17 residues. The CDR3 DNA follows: TGTGCCAGCAGCTCGCCCCCTGGCGGGAGGGTCATAAATGAGCAGTTCTAC. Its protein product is CASSSPPGGRVINEQFY.

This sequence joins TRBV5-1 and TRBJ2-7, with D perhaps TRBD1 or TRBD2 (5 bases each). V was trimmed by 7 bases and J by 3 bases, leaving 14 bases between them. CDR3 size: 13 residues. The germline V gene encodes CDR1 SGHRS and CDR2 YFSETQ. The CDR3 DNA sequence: TGCGCCAGCGGTAGGGACCGAAACTACGAGCAGTACTTC. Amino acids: CASGRDRNYEQYF.

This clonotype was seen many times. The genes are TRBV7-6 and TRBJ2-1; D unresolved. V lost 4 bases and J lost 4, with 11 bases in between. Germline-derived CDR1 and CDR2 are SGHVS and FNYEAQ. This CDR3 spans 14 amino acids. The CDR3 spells CASSSEESYNEQFF. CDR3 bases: TGTGCCAGCAGCTCCGAGGAGTCTTACAATGAGCAGTTCTTC.

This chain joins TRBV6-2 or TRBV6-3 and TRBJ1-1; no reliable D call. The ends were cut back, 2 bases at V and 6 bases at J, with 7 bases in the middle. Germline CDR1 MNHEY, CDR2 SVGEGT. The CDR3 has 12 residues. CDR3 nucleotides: TGTGCCAGCAGTTACCTTTCGGCTGAAGCTTTCTTT. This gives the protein CASSYLSAEAFF.

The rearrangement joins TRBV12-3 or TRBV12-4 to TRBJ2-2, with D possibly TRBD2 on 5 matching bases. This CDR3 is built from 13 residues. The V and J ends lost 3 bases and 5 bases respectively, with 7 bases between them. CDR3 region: CASSFSGTGELFF. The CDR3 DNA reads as TGTGCCAGCAGTTTCTCGGGAACCGGGGAGCTGTTTTTT.

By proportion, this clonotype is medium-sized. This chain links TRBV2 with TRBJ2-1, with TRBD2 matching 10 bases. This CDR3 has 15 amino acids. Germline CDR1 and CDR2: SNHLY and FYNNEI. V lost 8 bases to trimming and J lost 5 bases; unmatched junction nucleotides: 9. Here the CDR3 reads CASYASGGRDNEQFF. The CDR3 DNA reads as TGTGCCAGCTACGCTAGCGGGGGCCGCGACAATGAGCAGTTCTTC.

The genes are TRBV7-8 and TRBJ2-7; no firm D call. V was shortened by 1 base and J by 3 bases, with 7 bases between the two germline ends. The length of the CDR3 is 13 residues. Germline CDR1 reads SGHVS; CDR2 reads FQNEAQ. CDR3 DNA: TGTGCCAGCAGCTTAGGGCAGTTCTACGAGCAGTACTTC. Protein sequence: CASSLGQFYEQYF.

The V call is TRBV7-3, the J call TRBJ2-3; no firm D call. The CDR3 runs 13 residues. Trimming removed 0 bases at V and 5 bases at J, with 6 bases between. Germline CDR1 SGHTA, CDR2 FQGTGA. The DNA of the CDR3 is TGTGCCAGCAGCTTAACCGGTGGAGATACGCAGTATTTT. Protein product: CASSLTGGDTQYF.

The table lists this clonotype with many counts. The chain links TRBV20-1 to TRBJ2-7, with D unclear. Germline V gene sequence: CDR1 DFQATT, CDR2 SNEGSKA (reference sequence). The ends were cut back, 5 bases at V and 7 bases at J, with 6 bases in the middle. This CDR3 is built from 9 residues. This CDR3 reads CSALGEQYF. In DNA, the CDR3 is TGCAGTGCTTTGGGGGAGCAGTACTTC.

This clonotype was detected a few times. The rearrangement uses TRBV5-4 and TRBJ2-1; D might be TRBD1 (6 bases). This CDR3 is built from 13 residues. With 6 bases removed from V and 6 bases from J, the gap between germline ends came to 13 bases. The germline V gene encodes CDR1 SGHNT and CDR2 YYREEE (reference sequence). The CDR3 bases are TGTGCCAGCACCCCGGACAGTTCCAATGAGCAGTTCTTC. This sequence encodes CASTPDSSNEQFF.

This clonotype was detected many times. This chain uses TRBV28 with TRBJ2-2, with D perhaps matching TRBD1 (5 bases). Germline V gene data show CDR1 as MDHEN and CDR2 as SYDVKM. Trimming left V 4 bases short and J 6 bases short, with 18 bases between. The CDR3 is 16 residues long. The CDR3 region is CASSSRSRRAAGELFF. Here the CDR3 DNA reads TGTGCCAGCAGTTCCCGTTCGCGCAGGGCGGCCGGGGAGCTGTTTTTT. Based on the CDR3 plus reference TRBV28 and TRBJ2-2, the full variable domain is DVKVTQSSRYLVKRTGEKVFLECVQDMDHENMFWYRQDPGLGLRLIYFSYDVKMKEKGDIPEGYSVSREKKERFSLILESASTNQTSMYLCASSSRSRRAAGELFFGEGSRLTVL.

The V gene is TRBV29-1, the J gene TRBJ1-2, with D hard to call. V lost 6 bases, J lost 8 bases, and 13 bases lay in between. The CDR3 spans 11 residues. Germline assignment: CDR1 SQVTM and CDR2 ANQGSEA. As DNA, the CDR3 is TGCAGCGTAGCACGGCTTGGAGGCTACACCTTC. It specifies CSVARLGGYTF.

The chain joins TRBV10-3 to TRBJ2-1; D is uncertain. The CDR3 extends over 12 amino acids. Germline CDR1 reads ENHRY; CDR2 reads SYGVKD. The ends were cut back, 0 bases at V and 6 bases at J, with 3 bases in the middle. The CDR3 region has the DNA TGTGCCATCAGTGAGTCAGGCAATGAGCAGTTCTTC. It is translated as CAISESGNEQFF.

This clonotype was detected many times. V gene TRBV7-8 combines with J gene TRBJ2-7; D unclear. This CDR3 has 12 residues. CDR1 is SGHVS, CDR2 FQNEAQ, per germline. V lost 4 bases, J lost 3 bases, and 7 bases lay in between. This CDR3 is CASSYNYYEQYF. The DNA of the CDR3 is TGTGCCAGCAGCTACAACTACTACGAGCAGTACTTC.

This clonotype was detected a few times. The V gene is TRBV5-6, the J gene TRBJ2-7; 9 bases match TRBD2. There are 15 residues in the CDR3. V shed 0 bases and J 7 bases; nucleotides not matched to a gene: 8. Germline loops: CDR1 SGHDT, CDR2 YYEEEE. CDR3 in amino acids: CASSLVLAGAGEQYF. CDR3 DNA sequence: TGTGCCAGCAGCTTGGTTTTAGCGGGAGCAGGAGAGCAGTACTTC.

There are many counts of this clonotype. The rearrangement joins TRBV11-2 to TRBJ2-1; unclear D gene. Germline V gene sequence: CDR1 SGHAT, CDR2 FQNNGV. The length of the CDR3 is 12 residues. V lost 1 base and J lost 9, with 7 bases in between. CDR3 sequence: CASSLAGSEQFF. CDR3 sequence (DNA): TGTGCCAGCAGCTTAGCTGGGTCTGAGCAGTTCTTC.

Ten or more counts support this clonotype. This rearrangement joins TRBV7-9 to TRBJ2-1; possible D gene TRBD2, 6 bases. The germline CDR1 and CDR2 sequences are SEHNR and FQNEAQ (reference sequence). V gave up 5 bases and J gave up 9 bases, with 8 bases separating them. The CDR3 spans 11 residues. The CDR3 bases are TGTGCCAGCAGCCCCGGGAGTGAGCAGTTCTTC. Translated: CASSPGSEQFF.

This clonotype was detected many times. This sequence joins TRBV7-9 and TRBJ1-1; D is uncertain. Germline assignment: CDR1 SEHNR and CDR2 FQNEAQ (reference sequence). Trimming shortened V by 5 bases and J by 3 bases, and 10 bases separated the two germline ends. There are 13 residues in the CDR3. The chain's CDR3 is CASSPTVDTEAFF. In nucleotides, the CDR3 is TGTGCCAGCAGCCCAACAGTAGACACTGAAGCTTTCTTT.

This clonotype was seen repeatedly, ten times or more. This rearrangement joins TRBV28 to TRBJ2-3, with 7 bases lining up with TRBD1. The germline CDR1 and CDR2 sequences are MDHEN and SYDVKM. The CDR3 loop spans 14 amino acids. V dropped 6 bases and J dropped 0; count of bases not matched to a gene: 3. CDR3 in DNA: TGTGCCAGCAGACCCAGGGGGAGCACAGATACGCAGTATTTT. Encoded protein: CASRPRGSTDTQYF.

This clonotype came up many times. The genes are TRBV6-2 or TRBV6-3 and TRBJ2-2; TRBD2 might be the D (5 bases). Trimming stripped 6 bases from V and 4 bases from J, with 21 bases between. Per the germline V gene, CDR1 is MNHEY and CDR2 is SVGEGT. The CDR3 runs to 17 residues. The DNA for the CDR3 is TGTGCCAGCAGCCGACCTGGACTCAAGAAGCCCACCGGGGAGCTGTTTTTT. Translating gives CASSRPGLKKPTGELFF.

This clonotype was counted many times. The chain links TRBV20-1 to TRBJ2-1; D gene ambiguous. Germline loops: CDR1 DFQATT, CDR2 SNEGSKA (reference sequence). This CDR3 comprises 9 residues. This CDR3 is CSVGHEQFF. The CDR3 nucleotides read TGCAGCGTAGGCCATGAGCAGTTCTTC.